The rows below give T cell receptor beta chains drawn from one sample of a study of T cells in Graves' hyperthyroidism and ophthalmopathy. A single record per CDR3 protein comes from TCRdb applying MiXCR to the multiplex PCR reads. This sample has around 620,000 distinct CDR3 sequences; around 15% occur once, and the top ten carry approximately 3.8%. The sample comprised blood. The receptors stem from a woman in her 30s with Graves' hyperthyroidism. The CDR3 runs from the conserved cysteine through the conserved F or W. D genes are given only for firm matches. Size values are once, few and many counts, or a class for expanded clones, and some rows have none.

cdr3_aa cdr3_nt clone_size d_call j_call v_call
CASNLGPAAPYEQYF TGTGCCAGCAACTTAGGGCCGGCGGCACCCTACGAGCAGTACTTC few . TRBJ2-7 TRBV13
CASRKRGQGSYNEQFF TGTGCCAGCAGGAAAAGGGGACAGGGGTCCTACAATGAGCAGTTCTTC many TRBD1 TRBJ2-1 TRBV12-3/TRBV12-4
CASSFQPQHF TGTGCCAGCAGTTTTCAGCCCCAGCATTTT few . TRBJ1-5 TRBV28
CASRSWGGRLRTDTQYF TGTGCCAGCAGATCATGGGGGGGGCGGCTGAGGACAGATACGCAGTATTTT many . TRBJ2-3 TRBV12-3/TRBV12-4
CASSFYPVASISYNEQFF TGTGCCAGCAGTTTTTATCCTGTAGCGTCAATCTCCTACAATGAGCAGTTCTTC many . TRBJ2-1 TRBV28
CASSQTGKTEAFF TGTGCCAGCAGCCAGACAGGGAAGACTGAAGCTTTCTTT many TRBD1 TRBJ1-1 TRBV12-3/TRBV12-4
CASSIGAAVSYEQYF TGTGCCAGTAGTATCGGGGCAGCGGTCTCCTACGAGCAGTACTTC once . TRBJ2-7 TRBV19
CATSRDRIEAFF TGTGCCACCAGCAGGGACAGGATCGAAGCTTTCTTT few TRBD1 TRBJ1-1 TRBV15
CASSLGQGLYYGYTF TGTGCCAGCAGCTTGGGACAGGGGCTCTACTATGGCTACACCTTC many TRBD1 TRBJ1-2 TRBV11-2
CASSLGQGANQPQHF TGCGCCAGCAGCTTGGGACAGGGAGCTAATCAGCCCCAGCATTTT many TRBD1 TRBJ1-5 TRBV5-1
CASSVLDRLPTDTQYF TGCGCCAGCAGTGTTTTGGACAGACTACCCACAGATACGCAGTATTTT few . TRBJ2-3 TRBV10-2
CATGTGALLSSYEQYF TGTGCCACGGGGACAGGGGCCCTTCTTTCCTCCTACGAGCAGTACTTC few TRBD1 TRBJ2-7 TRBV28
CASSLGTQTSYEQYF TGTGCCAGCAGTTTGGGGACCCAAACCTCCTACGAGCAGTACTTC . . TRBJ2-7 TRBV27
CASSFSGGAEKLFF TGTGCCAGCAGTTTCAGCGGGGGGGCTGAAAAACTGTTTTTT many . TRBJ1-4 TRBV27
CASSRPGAAVQETQYF TGTGCCAGCAGTCGTCCCGGGGCCGCGGTGCAAGAGACCCAGTACTTC . . TRBJ2-5 TRBV12-3/TRBV12-4
CASSFGNEAFF TGTGCCAGCAGTTTTGGGAACGAAGCTTTCTTT many . TRBJ1-1 TRBV12-3/TRBV12-4
CASSYSGTGSNQPQHF TGTGCCAGCAGTTACTCCGGGACAGGGAGCAATCAGCCCCAGCATTTT . TRBD1 TRBJ1-5 TRBV6-2/TRBV6-3
CASRQDYWEQFF TGTGCCAGCAGGCAGGACTATTGGGAGCAGTTCTTC many . TRBJ2-1 TRBV28
CASSEGLAGGPYEQYF TGTGCCAGTAGTGAGGGACTAGCGGGAGGTCCCTACGAGCAGTACTTC . TRBD2 TRBJ2-7 TRBV19
CASSFTGRFNQPQHF TGTGCCAGCAGTTTCACAGGGCGATTCAATCAGCCCCAGCATTTT many . TRBJ1-5 TRBV28
CASIGSGFQETQYF TGTGCCAGCATTGGTAGCGGGTTCCAAGAGACCCAGTACTTC few TRBD2 TRBJ2-5 TRBV28
CASSFQGVEAFF TGTGCCAGCAGTTTTCAGGGGGTGGAAGCTTTCTTT . TRBD1 TRBJ1-1 TRBV27
CASGLVLAGVDEQYF TGTGCCAGCGGCTTAGTTCTGGCGGGGGTCGACGAGCAGTACTTC . TRBD2 TRBJ2-7 TRBV13
CSARDFGLANSYAQYF TGCAGTGCTAGAGATTTTGGACTAGCGAACTCCTACGCGCAGTACTTC . TRBD2 TRBJ2-7 TRBV20-1
CASREDDRVYGYTF TGTGCCAGCAGAGAAGATGACAGGGTCTATGGCTACACCTTC many TRBD1 TRBJ1-2 TRBV2
CASSPGLAGVETGELFF TGTGCCAGCAGTCCGGGACTAGCGGGAGTCGAGACCGGGGAGCTGTTTTTT many TRBD2 TRBJ2-2 TRBV12-3/TRBV12-4
CASSFGTSRTYEQYF TGTGCCAGCAGCTTCGGGACTAGCCGAACCTACGAGCAGTACTTC few TRBD2 TRBJ2-7 TRBV7-8